A selection of T cell receptor beta chains follows, all from one sample in a study of early T cells in non-severe SARS-CoV-2 infection. TCRdb analysed the 5' RACE reads with MiXCR anew, one entry per CDR3 protein. The data contain some 55,000 distinct CDR3 sequences, about 12% of them singletons. Here the sequenced sample was whole blood, taken at baseline. The source of these receptors is an adult who was a healthcare worker with PCR-confirmed SARS-CoV-2 infection or an uninfected control (not recorded which). Both conserved end residues are trimmed from each CDR3.

v_gene,j_gene,CDR3aa
TRBV11-2,TRBJ2-1,ASRPTAGGSYYNEQF
TRBV3-1,TRBJ2-2,ASSPAGGQNTGELF
TRBV7-9,TRBJ2-2,ASSSVGANTGELF
TRBV14,TRBJ2-5,ASSPTELQETQY
TRBV18,TRBJ2-7,ASSQTYEQY
TRBV29-1,TRBJ2-7,SVSEDVAYEQY
TRBV29-1,TRBJ2-5,SVKQTQETQY
TRBV12-3/TRBV12-4,TRBJ2-3,ASSLDLPDTQY
TRBV7-9,TRBJ2-5,ASSLQGPQY
TRBV2,TRBJ2-3,ATTAGNTDTQY
TRBV5-1,TRBJ2-3,ASSLAGVLPSTDTQY
TRBV7-2,TRBJ2-2,ASSSRGPANTGELF